The 29 T cell receptor beta chains below were found in one sample sequenced in a study of T-cell memory formation after mild COVID-19. MiXCR, applied by TCRdb to the 5' RACE reads, yields one record per CDR3 protein. The table shows more than 300,000 distinct CDR3 sequences, with roughly 13% occurring only once. Sequenced: PBMCs or a T cell subset sorted from them (not recorded which). The receptor source for this set is a man aged 18-30 years who had mild COVID-19 (a few samples of this study predate the infection). Cell type and time point are not known.

The genes are TRBV5-6 and TRBJ2-2; D not certain. V lost 1 base and J lost 1, with 5 bases in between. The CDR3 sequence is 14 residues long. Germline values: CDR1 SGHDT, CDR2 YYEEEE. CDR3 sequence: CASSLWENTGELFF. The CDR3, as DNA: TGTGCCAGCAGCTTGTGGGAGAACACCGGGGAGCTGTTTTTT.

This chain joins TRBV4-3 and TRBJ2-3; 7 bases fit TRBD2. The V gene's germline CDR1 is LGHNA and CDR2 YSLEER. The J segment lost 1 base and the V segment lost 0 bases, leaving 4 bases of the junction unmatched. The CDR3 runs to 16 residues. The CDR3 region has the DNA TGCGCCAGCAGCCAAGACGGTGCGGGGGGCACAGATACGCAGTATTTT. This codes for CASSQDGAGGTDTQYF.

This clonotype has a single count. The rearrangement links TRBV5-1 to TRBJ2-5, with a weak D call TRBD2 (7 bases). Germline V gene lookup returns CDR1 SGHRS and CDR2 YFSETQ. V was pared by 6 bases and J by 5 bases, with 20 bases between. The CDR3 runs to 15 residues. The CDR3 sequence: CASTVGASGRETQYF. The CDR3 DNA reads TGCGCCAGCACCGTGGGGGCTAGCGGTCGGGAGACCCAGTACTTC.

The chain links TRBV21-1 to TRBJ2-1; TRBD1 reflects the table's D call only, with no check against the DNA. TRBV21-1 is an annotated pseudogene. The CDR3 contains 17 residues. CDR3 loop: CASASRTRGKAYNEQFF. CDR3 in DNA: TGTGCCAGCGCGTCCCGGACGAGGGGAAAGGCCTACAATGAGCAGTTCTTC.

The J gene is TRBJ1-1, the V gene TRBV7-3, with D possibly matching TRBD1 (5 bases). The CDR3 covers 17 residues. The germline V gene has CDR1 SGHTA and CDR2 FQGTGA. The ends were cut back, 0 bases at V and 0 bases at J, with 14 bases in the middle. CDR3 loop: CASSLTPGIGMNTEAFF. The CDR3 nucleotides read TGTGCCAGCAGCTTAACCCCAGGGATAGGGATGAACACTGAAGCTTTCTTT.

This clonotype was detected only a few times. The gene calls are TRBV5-4 and TRBJ1-3, with D unclear. The ends were cut back, 0 bases at V and 2 bases at J, with 6 bases in the middle. Germline lookup yields CDR1 SGHNT and CDR2 YYREEE (reference sequence). The length of the CDR3 is 14 residues. CDR3 nucleotides: TGTGCCAGCAGCTTGGGTGGTGCTGGAAACACCATATATTTT. It translates to CASSLGGAGNTIYF.

The chain joins TRBV5-4 to TRBJ1-2; 8 positions match TRBD1. The CDR3 contains 14 residues. With 4 bases clipped from V and 4 bases from J, the junction kept 6 bases outside the gene matches. CDR1 and CDR2 from the germline V gene are SGHNT and YYREEE (reference sequence). The CDR3 DNA reads TGTGCCAGCAGCCTTGACGACAGGGGCTATGGCTACACCTTC. It is translated as CASSLDDRGYGYTF. The full variable domain, rest sourced from reference TRBV5-4 and TRBJ1-2, is ETGVTQSPTHLIKTRGQQVTLRCSSQSGHNTVSWYQQALGQGPQFIFQYYREEENGRGNFPPRFSGLQFPNYSSELNVNALELDDSALYLCASSLDDRGYGYTFGSGTRLTVV.

This clonotype was counted only a few times. The chain has TRBV6-5 and TRBJ1-1; D not resolved. V lost 3 bases to trimming and J lost 2 bases, with 13 bases between them. Germline loops: CDR1 MNHEY, CDR2 SVGAGI. The CDR3 covers 15 residues. The CDR3 DNA follows: TGTGCCAGCAGTTATTCAACAGCCTCCAACACTGAAGCTTTCTTT. Its protein product is CASSYSTASNTEAFF.

About this clonotype itself: At one boundary the junction diverges from the germline segment, which might be a read error. The V gene is TRBV29-1, the J gene TRBJ2-3; D is perhaps TRBD2 (5 bases). This CDR3 spans 14 amino acids. The V gene's germline CDR1 is SQVTM and CDR2 ANQGSEA. CDR3 in amino acids: CGVELGVNTDTQYF. In DNA, the CDR3 is TGCGGCGTTGAACTCGGGGTGAACACAGATACGCAGTATTTT.

The table lists this clonotype with a few counts. This chain links TRBV19 with TRBJ2-3; maybe TRBD2 (5 bases). The CDR3 is made up of 15 amino acids. The V gene lost 4 bases and the J gene lost 0 bases, with 11 bases spanning the gap. Germline values: CDR1 LNHDA, CDR2 SQIVND (reference sequence). The CDR3 sequence: CASSSRRVSTDTQYF. CDR3 nucleotide sequence: TGTGCCAGTAGTAGCAGGCGGGTGAGCACAGATACGCAGTATTTT. Full variable domain (remainder filled in from reference TRBV19 and TRBJ2-3): DGGITQSPKYLFRKEGQNVTLSCEQNLNHDAMYWYRQDPGQGLRLIYYSQIVNDFQKGDIAEGYSVSREKKESFPLTVTSAQKNPTAFYLCASSSRRVSTDTQYFGPGTRLTVL.

The J gene is TRBJ2-1, the V gene TRBV20-1, with 8 positions matching TRBD1. Germline CDR1 reads DFQATT; CDR2 reads SNEGSKA (reference sequence). Losses at the gene ends were 0 bases for V and 6 bases for J; bases not matched to a gene: 7. This CDR3 is 15 amino acids long. The CDR3 DNA is TGCAGTGCTAGAGATAGCAGGGGGCGAGCCAATGAGCAGTTCTTC. It codes for CSARDSRGRANEQFF.

The chain joins TRBV6-5 to TRBJ1-1; 9 positions match TRBD1. The CDR3 has 15 amino acids. Germline lookup yields CDR1 MNHEY and CDR2 SVGAGI. After removal of 2 bases from V and 4 bases from J, the junction contained 5 bases not matched to a gene. The CDR3 DNA sequence: TGTGCCAGCAGTTACACAGGGGGCTCTCCCACTGAAGCTTTCTTT. Its translation is CASSYTGGSPTEAFF.

In this sample, this clonotype turned up many times. The chain is built from TRBV18 and TRBJ2-3; D gene uncertain. The CDR3 runs to 12 residues. V was pared by 5 bases and J by 2 bases, with 5 bases between. The germline CDR1 and CDR2 sequences are KGHSH and LQKENI. CDR3 DNA sequence: TGTGCCAGCTCAGCCTACACAGATACGCAGTATTTT. Translated: CASSAYTDTQYF.

This rearrangement joins TRBV12-3 or TRBV12-4 to TRBJ2-5, with D perhaps matching TRBD2 (6 bases). The CDR3 is 12 residues long. V was shortened by 8 bases and J by 3 bases, with 10 bases between the two germline ends. The CDR3 spells CASGGTEETQYF. The DNA of the CDR3 is TGTGCCAGCGGGGGGACGGAAGAGACCCAGTACTTC.

This clonotype was counted at least ten times. The chain recombines TRBV12-3 or TRBV12-4 with TRBJ1-5; D gene uncertain. V was shortened by 5 bases and J by 6 bases, with 11 bases between the two germline ends. This CDR3 has 13 amino acids. CDR3 in amino acids: CASSKTFTQPQHF. CDR3 DNA: TGTGCCAGCAGTAAGACTTTTACTCAGCCCCAGCATTTT.

This clonotype was seen many times. The chain is built from TRBV4-1 and TRBJ1-6; D remains ambiguous. Between the trimmed V and J ends, which lost 0 bases and 7 bases, there was a span of 16 bases. The CDR3 has 17 residues. In germline, CDR1 is MGHRA, CDR2 YSYEKL. The CDR3 DNA sequence: TGCGCCAGCAGCCAAGAAGTCAAGCAAAGTCTAAATTCACCCCTCCACTTT. As protein: CASSQEVKQSLNSPLHF.

The sample holds a few counts of this clonotype. V gene TRBV4-3 combines with J gene TRBJ2-5; tentative D call: TRBD2 (6 bases). V was cut by 0 bases and J by 2 bases, with 10 bases left in between. The CDR3 runs 15 residues. Germline lookup yields CDR1 LGHNA and CDR2 YSLEER. DNA of the CDR3: TGCGCCAGCAGCCAAGAATGGCGGGGTCAAGAGACCCAGTACTTC. Protein: CASSQEWRGQETQYF.

This clonotype was counted a single time. V and J are TRBV11-3 and TRBJ2-1; D perhaps matches TRBD1 (6 bases). The CDR3 spans 15 residues. V was trimmed by 3 bases and J by 3 bases, leaving 12 bases between them. CDR1 is SGHNT and CDR2 is YENEEA in the germline V gene. CDR3 bases: TGTGCCAGCAGCTTTTCAGGGGCCGGCTACAATGAGCAGTTCTTC. This sequence encodes CASSFSGAGYNEQFF.

This clonotype was observed a handful of times. Here the CDR3 reads CASSDSAANTEAFF. The DNA of the CDR3 is TGTGCCAGCAGTGACTCGGCAGCTAACACTGAAGCTTTCTTT. This chain uses TRBV6-4 with TRBJ1-1; D is unclear. Germline V gene lookup returns CDR1 MRHNA and CDR2 SNTAGT. The CDR3 is 14 residues long. The V end was cut by 0 bases, the J end by 2 bases, with 7 bases between.

V and J are TRBV9 and TRBJ1-1, with TRBD1 identical over 7 bases. J gave up 6 bases and V 3 bases, and 5 bases lay outside the gene matches. CDR1 and CDR2 from the germline V gene are SGDLS and YYNGEE. The CDR3 is 13 amino acids. The CDR3 loop is CASSAQGYAEAFF. The CDR3 region has the DNA TGTGCCAGCAGCGCACAGGGGTACGCTGAAGCTTTCTTT.

This clonotype was counted only a few times. The rearrangement joins TRBV5-1 to TRBJ1-2; possibly TRBD1 for D (5 bases). V shed 3 bases and J shed 6 bases, with 12 bases lying between them. The CDR3 totals 13 residues. Germline values: CDR1 SGHRS, CDR2 YFSETQ. CDR3 bases: TGCGCCAGCAGCTCAGGGTTTTCTGATGGCTACACCTTC. Translating it yields CASSSGFSDGYTF.

This clonotype was counted only a few times. This chain uses TRBV20-1 with TRBJ1-6, with D unclear. The V end lost 0 bases, the J end lost 9 bases, and 18 bases lay between the germline ends. CDR3 length equals 16 residues. Germline V CDR1 and CDR2: DFQATT, SNEGSKA (reference sequence). CDR3 in DNA: TGCAGTGCTAGAGATCAGTCCCAGGATAGTAGTTCACCCCTCCACTTT. Its protein product is CSARDQSQDSSSPLHF.

This clonotype was seen repeatedly, ten times or more. The chain links TRBV19 to TRBJ2-2; D may be TRBD1 or TRBD2 (5 bases each). Germline CDR1 reads LNHDA; CDR2 reads SQIVND (reference sequence). The V and J ends lost 3 bases and 6 bases respectively, with 11 bases between them. The CDR3 is made up of 14 amino acids. The CDR3: CASSIVRGAGELFF. The CDR3 bases are TGTGCCAGTAGTATTGTCCGAGGGGCCGGGGAGCTGTTTTTT.

This clonotype was picked up a small number of times. The chain employs TRBV6-2 or TRBV6-3 and TRBJ2-5; weak D call: TRBD2 (5 bases). CDR3 length: 13 amino acids. The germline gives CDR1 MNHEY, CDR2 SVGEGT. Trimming shortened V by 5 bases and J by 2 bases, and 9 bases separated the two germline ends. The CDR3 region has the DNA TGTGCCAGCAGTAGAGCGGCTCAAGAGACCCAGTACTTC. This codes for CASSRAAQETQYF.

This clonotype was picked up many times. For the CDR3, the DNA is TGCGCCAGCAGCCAAGTTGCGGATTTCTCCTACGAGCAGTACTTC. As protein: CASSQVADFSYEQYF. V gene TRBV4-3 combines with J gene TRBJ2-7; D uncertain. V was pared by 1 base and J by 0 bases, with 10 bases between. Germline V CDR1 and CDR2: LGHNA, YSLEER. CDR3 length equals 15 residues.

There are a few counts of this clonotype. The chain is built from TRBV29-1 and TRBJ2-7; D may be TRBD1 (6 bases). The V gene's germline CDR1 is SQVTM and CDR2 ANQGSEA. V was cut by 7 bases and J by 5 bases, with 12 bases left in between. The length of the CDR3 is 11 residues. The CDR3 DNA sequence: TGCAGCGCCAGGAGACAGGACGAGCAGTACTTC. Translating gives CSARRQDEQYF.

This clonotype was seen just once. The chain combines TRBV7-6 with TRBJ2-5; D call uncertain. This CDR3 comprises 14 residues. Deletions cut 0 bases from V and 4 bases from J, with 9 bases between. The germline V gene encodes CDR1 SGHVS and CDR2 FNYEAQ. CDR3 region: CASSLAPQLETQYF. CDR3 coding DNA: TGTGCCAGCAGCTTAGCCCCCCAGTTAGAGACCCAGTACTTC.

In its sample, this clonotype was seen once. This may be a read error: a much more frequent sequence differs by one nucleotide. This chain joins TRBV12-3 or TRBV12-4 and TRBJ1-1, with a tentative D call TRBD1 (6 bases). The CDR3 runs to 14 residues. Trimming pared 3 bases from V and 1 base from J, leaving 9 bases between. The CDR3 spells CASSFRGANTEAFF. The CDR3 bases are TGTGCCAGCAGTTTTCGGGGGGCGAACACTGAAGCTTTCTTT.

The chain employs TRBV7-2 and TRBJ2-4; TRBD1 aligns across 11 bases. The V gene's germline CDR1 is SGHTA and CDR2 FQGNSA. J gave up 10 bases and V 0 bases, and 8 bases lay outside the gene matches. This CDR3 is built from 16 residues. The CDR3 reads CASSLAEGQGEEIQYF. CDR3 bases: TGTGCCAGCAGCTTAGCGGAGGGACAGGGGGAGGAAATTCAGTACTTC.